The 2 T cell receptor beta chains listed next were all sequenced from one sample in a study of cytomegalovirus exposure and HLA in healthy donors. The PCR ran on 60 Vbeta and 13 Jbeta primers. Sequencing used immunoSEQ multiplex PCR; TCRdb keeps in-frame clones, though not all of them. Of 82,000 or so clones listed, about a tenth are singletons. Specimen: PBMCs. Receptors were obtained from a man aged 55 to 70 in good health and CMV-seropositive.

About this clone itself: The sample contains more than one DNA sequence encoding this CDR3. V and J are TRBV15 and TRBJ2-7; D uncertain. V was trimmed by 0 bases and J by 2 bases, leaving 5 bases between them. The germline gives CDR1 LNHNV, CDR2 YYDKDF (reference sequence). The CDR3 runs to 13 residues. In nucleotides, the CDR3 is TGTGCCACCAGCAGAGATCCCACCTACGAGCAGTACTTC. Amino acid sequence: CATSRDPTYEQYF.

This clone was observed a few times. The gene calls are TRBV4-1 and TRBJ1-5; no reliable D call. The CDR3 length is 13 residues. V was trimmed by 4 bases and J by 5 bases, leaving 9 bases between them. The germline CDR1 and CDR2 sequences are MGHRA and YSYEKL. The CDR3 spells CASSLSGHQPQHF. DNA of the CDR3: TGCGCCAGCAGCCTCAGCGGGCATCAGCCCCAGCATTTT.